This section outlines one T cell receptor (beta chain) sequence together with its context. Its antigen is not identified. Per germline, CDR1 MDHEN and CDR2 SYDVKM. The CDR3 has 14 residues. Trimming stripped 5 bases from V and 3 bases from J, with 11 bases between. The data were produced by immunoSEQ multiplex PCR, yet TCRdb's version contains in-frame clones alone and is incomplete. The sample holds some 100,000 clones; 89% are singletons and the top ten take around 1%. Time point described: pretreatment peripheral blood. The sample comes from a study of PD-L1 blockade in urothelial cancer. Study as a whole: Samples came from 3 weeks, at the second dose, and 6 weeks into treatment. Median T cell yield per blood sample was 141,255 cells. General observations from the study: At 3 weeks on treatment, tumor-associated clones expanded more with durable benefit. In blood sampled pretreatment, TCR clonality below the median predicted better survival.

This sample comprised PBMCs, obtained around atezolizumab (anti-PD-L1) treatment. V gene TRBV28 combines with J gene TRBJ1-5; the D is unclear. This TCR derives from a woman older than 75 with urothelial cancer. In nucleotides, the CDR3 is TGTGCCAGCAGTGACCGGGAGCACAATCAGCCCCAGCATTTT. Translation: CASSDREHNQPQHF.